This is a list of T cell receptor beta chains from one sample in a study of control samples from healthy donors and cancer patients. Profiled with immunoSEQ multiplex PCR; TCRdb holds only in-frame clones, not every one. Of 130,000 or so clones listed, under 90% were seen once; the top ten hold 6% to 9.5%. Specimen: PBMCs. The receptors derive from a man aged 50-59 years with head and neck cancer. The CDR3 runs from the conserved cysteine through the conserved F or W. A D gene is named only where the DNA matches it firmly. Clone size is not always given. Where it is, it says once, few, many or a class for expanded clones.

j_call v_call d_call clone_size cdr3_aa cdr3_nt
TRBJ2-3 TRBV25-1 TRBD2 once CASSDFGTSGTTDTQYF TGTGCCAGCAGTGACTTTGGGACTAGCGGGACCACAGATACGCAGTATTTT
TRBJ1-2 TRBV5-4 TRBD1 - CASSFDRDYGYTF TGTGCCAGCAGCTTCGACAGGGATTATGGCTACACCTTC
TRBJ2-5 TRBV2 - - CASSEAELYRETQYF TGTGCCAGCAGTGAAGCAGAACTATATCGAGAGACCCAGTACTTC
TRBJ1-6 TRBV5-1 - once CASSSLTANSPLHF TGCGCCAGCAGCTCCCTGACAGCAAATTCACCCCTCCACTTT
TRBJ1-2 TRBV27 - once CASSLSGPGGYTF TGTGCCAGCAGTTTATCGGGCCCAGGTGGCTACACCTTC
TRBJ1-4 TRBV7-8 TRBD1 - CASRPRQGAGANEKLFF TGTGCCAGCAGACCTAGACAGGGGGCTGGGGCTAATGAAAAACTGTTTTTT
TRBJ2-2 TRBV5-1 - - CASSYAGQFFASGELFF TGCGCCAGCAGCTACGCGGGACAGTTTTTTGCGTCGGGGGAGCTGTTTTTT
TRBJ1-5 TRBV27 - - CASSPLGDNQPQHF TGTGCCAGCAGTCCCCTAGGAGACAATCAGCCCCAGCATTTT
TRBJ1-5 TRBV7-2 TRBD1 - CASSLDRDSNQPQHF TGTGCCAGCAGTCTGGACAGGGACAGCAATCAGCCCCAGCATTTT
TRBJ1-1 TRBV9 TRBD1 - CASSVGPGGQTMNTEAFF TGTGCCAGCAGCGTAGGCCCCGGGGGACAGACCATGAACACTGAAGCTTTCTTT
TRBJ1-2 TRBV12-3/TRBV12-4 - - CASSLFPEGGYTF TGTGCCAGCAGTTTATTTCCCGAGGGTGGCTACACCTTC
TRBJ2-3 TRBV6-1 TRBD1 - CASSERQGNWGDTQYF TGTGCCAGCAGTGAAAGACAGGGAAATTGGGGAGATACGCAGTATTTT
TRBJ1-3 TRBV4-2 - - CASSQPGELGNTIYF TGTGCCAGCAGCCAACCCGGGGAACTAGGAAACACCATATATTTT
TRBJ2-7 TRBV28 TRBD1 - CASSFIGGTHEQYF TGTGCCAGCAGTTTTATAGGGGGCACTCACGAGCAGTACTTC
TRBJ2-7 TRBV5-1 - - CASSLGAERGEQYF TGCGCCAGCAGCTTAGGAGCTGAGCGCGGAGAGCAGTACTTC
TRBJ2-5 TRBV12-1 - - CASSFSVIQETQYF TGTGCCAGCAGCTTTTCAGTGATTCAAGAGACCCAGTACTTC
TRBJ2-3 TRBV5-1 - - CASHEQSTDTQYF TGCGCCAGCCACGAACAGAGCACAGATACGCAGTATTTT
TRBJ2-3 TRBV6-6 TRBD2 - CASSPETSGTSTDTQYF TGTGCCAGCAGTCCCGAGACTAGCGGGACAAGCACAGATACGCAGTATTTT
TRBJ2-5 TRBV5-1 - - CASSLAPGGEETQYF TGCGCCAGCAGCTTGGCCCCGGGCGGAGAAGAGACCCAGTACTTC
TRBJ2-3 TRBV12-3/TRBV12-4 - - CASNLSGTDTQYF TGTGCCAGCAACCTTAGCGGCACAGATACGCAGTATTTT
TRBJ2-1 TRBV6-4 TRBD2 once CASSGGTSGKQFF TGTGCCAGCAGCGGAGGGACTAGCGGTAAGCAGTTCTTC
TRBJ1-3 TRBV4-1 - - CASSQAPKNTIYF TGCGCCAGCAGCCAAGCCCCGAAAAACACCATATATTTT
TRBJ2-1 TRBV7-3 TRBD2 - CASSQQTSAAYNEQFF TGTGCCAGCAGCCAACAGACTAGCGCCGCATACAATGAGCAGTTCTTC
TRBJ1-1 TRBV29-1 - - CSVHPPARDMAFF TGCAGCGTCCACCCCCCCGCCAGGGATATGGCTTTCTTT
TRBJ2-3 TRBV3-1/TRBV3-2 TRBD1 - CANSQAGTAVYTDTQYF TGTGCCAACAGCCAAGCTGGGACAGCAGTTTACACAGATACGCAGTATTTT
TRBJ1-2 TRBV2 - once CASSDLLQKNYGYTF TGTGCCAGCAGTGATCTTTTACAGAAAAACTATGGCTACACCTTC
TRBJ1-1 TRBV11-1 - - CASSLDGAQTEAFF TGTGCCAGCAGCTTAGATGGGGCCCAAACTGAAGCTTTCTTT
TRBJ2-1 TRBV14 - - CASSLDYQYNEQFF TGTGCCAGCAGCCTTGACTATCAATACAATGAGCAGTTCTTC
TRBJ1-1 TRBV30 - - CAWRGRWLTEAFF TGTGCCTGGAGGGGTCGTTGGTTGACTGAAGCTTTCTTT
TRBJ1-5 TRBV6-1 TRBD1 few CASSGGQGAMPGQPQHF TGTGCCAGCAGTGGGGGACAGGGGGCGATGCCCGGGCAGCCCCAGCATTTT
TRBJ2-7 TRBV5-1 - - CASSQGSYEQYF TGCGCCAGCAGCCAGGGGTCCTACGAGCAGTACTTC
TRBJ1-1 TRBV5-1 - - CASRPQGGETEAFF TGCGCCAGCCGCCCACAGGGAGGGGAGACTGAAGCTTTCTTT
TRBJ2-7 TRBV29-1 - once CSVEGGWSSYEQYF TGCAGCGTTGAAGGCGGCTGGAGCTCCTACGAGCAGTACTTC
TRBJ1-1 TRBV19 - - CASSIGYRAEAFF TGTGCCAGTAGTATTGGGTACCGGGCTGAAGCTTTCTTT
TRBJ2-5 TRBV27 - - CASSSMLGAETQYF TGTGCCAGCAGTTCCATGCTTGGGGCGGAGACCCAGTACTTC
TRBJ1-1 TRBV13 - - CASSRPGAMKAFF TGTGCCAGCAGCCGCCCGGGGGCTATGAAAGCTTTCTTT
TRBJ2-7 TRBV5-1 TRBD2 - CASSLVGLAGAHEQYF TGCGCCAGCAGCTTGGTTGGACTAGCGGGAGCCCACGAGCAGTACTTC
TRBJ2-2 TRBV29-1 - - CSVGGLWNTGELFF TGCAGCGTTGGGGGACTTTGGAACACCGGGGAGCTGTTTTTT
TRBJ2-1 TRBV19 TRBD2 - CASSPQTSGNNEQFF TGTGCCAGTAGTCCTCAGACTAGCGGGAATAATGAGCAGTTCTTC
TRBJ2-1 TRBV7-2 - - CASSPQWRDNEQFF TGTGCCAGCAGCCCGCAATGGAGAGACAATGAGCAGTTCTTC
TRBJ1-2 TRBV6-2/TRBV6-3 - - CASSYRQYYGYTF TGTGCCAGCAGTTATCGACAGTACTATGGCTACACCTTC
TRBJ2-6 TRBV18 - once CASSGPGANVLTF TGTGCCAGCTCTGGCCCTGGGGCCAACGTCCTGACTTTC
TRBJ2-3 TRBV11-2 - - CASSQGVPRPRTQYF TGTGCCAGCAGTCAGGGCGTGCCGAGACCTAGAACGCAGTATTTT
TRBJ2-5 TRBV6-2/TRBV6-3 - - CASSSVTSGETQYF TGTGCCAGCAGCTCGGTAACTTCGGGGGAGACCCAGTACTTC
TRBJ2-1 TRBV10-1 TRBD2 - CASSEGLAGYEQFF TGCGCCAGCAGTGAAGGGCTAGCGGGGTATGAGCAGTTCTTC
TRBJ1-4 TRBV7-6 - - CASSLGVTGTGLTREKLFF TGTGCCAGCAGCTTAGGGGTTACAGGGACGGGTCTGACACGGGAAAAACTGTTTTTT
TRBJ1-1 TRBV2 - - CASRRTENTEAFF TGTGCCAGCAGACGGACGGAGAACACTGAAGCTTTCTTT
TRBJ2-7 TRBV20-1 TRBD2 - CSASPSGTPYEQYF TGCAGTGCTAGTCCAAGCGGGACCCCCTACGAGCAGTACTTC
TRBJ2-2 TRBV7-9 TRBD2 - CASTFPGTSGGPKGAGELFF TGTGCCAGCACCTTCCCCGGGACTAGCGGGGGGCCGAAGGGAGCCGGGGAGCTGTTTTTT
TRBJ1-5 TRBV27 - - CASSLEGWNQPQHF TGTGCCAGCAGTTTAGAAGGGTGGAATCAGCCCCAGCATTTT
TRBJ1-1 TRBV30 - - CAWSVHFNTEAFF TGTGCCTGGAGTGTTCACTTTAACACTGAAGCTTTCTTT